The 24 T cell receptor beta chains listed next were all sequenced from one sample in a study of response to subunit inactivated influenza vaccine. Each CDR3 protein gets one entry after TCRdb re-called the RT-PCR reads with MiXCR. The sample carries more than 400,000 distinct CDR3 sequences, around 7.7% recorded once. Specimen: PBMCs from blood, collected less than 30 months after vaccination. All receptors come from a man between 45 and 75 years old who received an inactivated influenza vaccine.

The genes are TRBV6-2 or TRBV6-3 and TRBJ2-7; D perhaps matches TRBD2 (6 bases). Germline V gives CDR1 MNHEY, CDR2 SVGEGT. V was trimmed by 2 bases and J by 2 bases, leaving 10 bases between them. The CDR3 runs to 14 residues. CDR3 bases: TGTGCCAGCAGTTACGTAGGGAGGACCTACGAGCAGTACTTC. Translated: CASSYVGRTYEQYF.

This clonotype was seen a handful of times. This chain uses TRBV20-1 with TRBJ2-3; 7 bases fit TRBD1. Germline assignment: CDR1 DFQATT and CDR2 SNEGSKA (reference sequence). CDR3 size: 14 residues. DNA for the CDR3: TGCAGCAGAGGGGGCAGGGAAGGGCCAGATACGCAGTATTTT. Encoded protein: CSRGGREGPDTQYF.

This clonotype was found a few times. The chain uses TRBV7-3 and TRBJ2-7; 9 nucleotides align to TRBD1. V dropped 4 bases and J dropped 6; count of bases not matched to a gene: 4. Germline lookup yields CDR1 SGHTA and CDR2 FQGTGA. The CDR3 has 13 residues. The CDR3, as DNA: TGTGCCAGCAGCTCTATGGACAGGGGCGAGCAGTACTTC. Its protein is CASSSMDRGEQYF. Looking up the rest from reference TRBV7-3 and TRBJ2-7 gives the full variable domain: GAGVSQTPSNKVTEKGKYVELRCDPISGHTALYWYRQSLGQGPEFLIYFQGTGAADDSGLPNDRFFAVRPEGSVSTLKIQRTERGDSAVYLCASSSMDRGEQYFGPGTRLTVT.

V gene TRBV24-1 combines with J gene TRBJ2-2, with 9 bases fitting TRBD1. The V gene's germline CDR1 is KGHDR and CDR2 SFDVKD. The CDR3 loop spans 14 amino acids. After removal of 9 bases from V and 4 bases from J, the junction contained 5 bases not matched to a gene. CDR3 region: CATAGQGSTGELFF. In nucleotides, the CDR3 is TGTGCCACCGCGGGACAGGGAAGCACCGGGGAGCTGTTTTTT.

In its sample, this clonotype was seen many times. V gene TRBV7-3 combines with J gene TRBJ2-1; D is unclear. The V gene lost 4 bases and the J gene lost 4 bases, with 11 bases spanning the gap. Per the germline V gene, CDR1 is SGHTA and CDR2 is FQGTGA. This CDR3 contains 14 residues. Written as DNA, the CDR3 is TGTGCCAGCAGCTCCTTGGACGATTACAATGAGCAGTTCTTC. It translates to CASSSLDDYNEQFF.

The CDR3 protein is CASSGGTVPYGYTF. The CDR3 bases are TGTGCCAGCAGTGGGGGGACAGTACCCTATGGCTACACCTTC. This sequence joins TRBV28 and TRBJ1-2; 7 nucleotides align to TRBD1. V shed 5 bases, J shed 4 bases, and the junction held 7 bases outside the gene matches. The CDR3 extends over 14 amino acids. Germline values: CDR1 MDHEN, CDR2 SYDVKM.

This clonotype was observed many times. V usage is TRBV4-2 and J usage is TRBJ2-1, with TRBD2 as a possible D gene (5 bases). Germline V gene lookup returns CDR1 LGHNA and CDR2 YNFKEQ. This CDR3 comprises 14 residues. Trimming removed 0 bases from V and 8 bases from J, with 11 bases in between. As DNA, the CDR3 is TGTGCCAGCAGCCAAGATCCCCTAGCTGATGAGCAGTTCTTC. This sequence encodes CASSQDPLADEQFF.

The chain combines TRBV6-4 with TRBJ1-2, with a possible D match to TRBD1 (5 bases). The CDR3 extends over 17 amino acids. CDR1 MRHNA and CDR2 SNTAGT come from the germline V gene. V was shortened by 6 bases and J by 0 bases, with 20 bases between the two germline ends. The chain's CDR3 is CASRDSAFPNPNYGYTF. The CDR3 DNA sequence: TGTGCCAGCAGAGACAGCGCCTTTCCTAACCCTAACTATGGCTACACCTTC.

This clonotype was picked up many times. This chain links TRBV6-1 with TRBJ2-5; D tentatively fits TRBD1 or TRBD2 (5 bases each). The germline V and J ends were trimmed by 1 base and 4 bases, with 10 bases remaining between them. CDR1 and CDR2 (germline): MNHNS, SASEGT. The length of the CDR3 is 14 residues. CDR3 sequence: CASSEVGGGETQYF. CDR3 nucleotide sequence: TGTGCCAGCAGTGAAGTTGGGGGTGGAGAGACCCAGTACTTC.

J is TRBJ2-1 and V is TRBV5-1, with D possibly being TRBD1 or TRBD2 (5 bases each). Looked up from germline, CDR1 is SGHRS and CDR2 is YFSETQ. Between the trimmed V and J ends, which lost 2 bases and 1 base, there was a span of 13 bases. The CDR3 is made up of 16 amino acids. The CDR3 DNA follows: TGCGCCAGCAGCTTTAGCTCGGGACGGTCCTACAATGAGCAGTTCTTC. Amino acids: CASSFSSGRSYNEQFF.

This clonotype was picked up many times. The V and J genes are TRBV4-1 and TRBJ2-1, with D perhaps matching TRBD2 (5 bases). This CDR3 spans 14 amino acids. In germline, CDR1 is MGHRA, CDR2 YSYEKL. Trimming took 1 base from V and 4 from J, leaving 8 bases between them. In nucleotides, the CDR3 is TGCGCCAGCAGCCAAGCACCGGGGTACAATGAGCAGTTCTTC. Translated: CASSQAPGYNEQFF.

The rearrangement joins TRBV3-1 to TRBJ2-7; D tentatively fits TRBD1 or TRBD2 (5 bases each). V lost 2 bases and J lost 5, with 16 bases in between. Germline V lookup: CDR1 LGHDT, CDR2 YNNKEL (reference sequence). The CDR3 sequence is 15 residues long. CDR3 sequence (DNA): TGTGCCAGCAGCCAAATGAGGGGTTTGTCGGACGAGCAGTACTTC. Translating gives CASSQMRGLSDEQYF.

This clonotype appeared many times. The V and J genes are TRBV20-1 and TRBJ2-7; 11 bases line up with TRBD2. With V trimmed by 5 bases and J by 2 bases, 8 bases remained unmatched. Germline values: CDR1 DFQATT, CDR2 SNEGSKA (reference sequence). This CDR3 spans 15 amino acids. CDR3 residues: CSALSRLAGTYEQYF. For the CDR3, the DNA is TGCAGTGCTTTGTCGAGACTAGCGGGGACCTACGAGCAGTACTTC.

V gene TRBV4-3 combines with J gene TRBJ2-3; TRBD1 might be the D (6 bases). The CDR3 has 16 amino acids. CDR1 is LGHNA, CDR2 YSLEER, per germline. V lost 0 bases, J lost 2 bases, and 12 bases lay in between. The CDR3 protein is CASSQDGRGVTDTQYF. The CDR3 nucleotides are TGCGCCAGCAGCCAAGATGGCAGGGGAGTCACAGATACGCAGTATTTT.

The gene calls are TRBV20-1 and TRBJ2-5, with no clear D. Trimming shortened V by 7 bases and J by 7 bases, and 13 bases separated the two germline ends. This CDR3 region has 11 residues. CDR1 and CDR2 (germline): DFQATT, SNEGSKA (reference sequence). CDR3 bases: TGCAGTGTTAGCCCAACTTGGACCCAGTACTTC. Protein: CSVSPTWTQYF.

This clonotype was counted only a few times. The V and J genes are TRBV5-1 and TRBJ2-1; 8 nucleotides agree with TRBD1. CDR1 SGHRS and CDR2 YFSETQ come from the germline V gene. The CDR3 is 15 residues long. V was pared by 4 bases and J by 3 bases, with 6 bases of the junction left unmatched. DNA for the CDR3: TGCGCCAGCAGCCCGGGACAGGTTGACTACAATGAGCAGTTCTTC. Its protein is CASSPGQVDYNEQFF.

The rearrangement joins TRBV20-1 to TRBJ2-1; D is perhaps TRBD1 (6 bases). Germline assignment: CDR1 DFQATT and CDR2 SNEGSKA (reference sequence). The CDR3 consists of 16 residues. V lost 6 bases to trimming and J lost 0 bases, with 18 bases between them. The CDR3 nucleotides read TGCAGTGCCACGGGACAAGCGGCGAGCTCCTACAATGAGCAGTTCTTC. This translates into CSATGQAASSYNEQFF.

At least ten counts were recorded for this clonotype. The chain joins TRBV5-1 to TRBJ1-1; D perhaps matches TRBD1 (6 bases). The germline V gene has CDR1 SGHRS and CDR2 YFSETQ. The length of the CDR3 is 15 residues. Trimming took off 3 bases at V and 4 bases at J, with 16 bases between the two ends. The CDR3 loop is CASSSLGGLGTEAFF. CDR3 sequence (DNA): TGCGCCAGCAGCTCCCTTGGGGGGCTGGGCACTGAAGCTTTCTTT.

This clonotype was detected only a few times. The CDR3 DNA follows: TGTGCCAGCTCAAAACGGGCCGCCTACGAGCAGTACTTC. Its translation is CASSKRAAYEQYF. The rearrangement uses TRBV25-1 and TRBJ2-7, with unresolved D. The germline V and J ends were trimmed by 8 bases and 2 bases, with 13 bases remaining between them. This CDR3 spans 13 amino acids. Germline-derived CDR1 and CDR2 are MGHDK and SYGVNS.

Ten or more counts support this clonotype. The chain couples TRBV10-3 to TRBJ1-2; TRBD1 aligns across 9 bases. The CDR3 is 13 residues long. CDR1 is ENHRY, CDR2 SYGVKD, per germline. The V segment lost 6 bases and the J segment 10 bases; nucleotides outside the gene matches: 9. The CDR3 DNA sequence: TGTGCCATCAGGGCTGGGGGACAGGGTGTCTACACCTTC. Residues: CAIRAGGQGVYTF.

This clonotype was seen only a few times. J is TRBJ1-1 and V is TRBV4-2, with D perhaps TRBD1 (5 bases). This CDR3 comprises 15 residues. In germline, CDR1 is LGHNA, CDR2 YNFKEQ. V lost 2 bases to trimming and J lost 2 bases, with 12 bases between them. CDR3 residues: CASSQSPTVNTEAFF. The CDR3 bases are TGTGCCAGCAGCCAATCCCCGACAGTTAACACTGAAGCTTTCTTT.

This clonotype was observed a handful of times. The J gene is TRBJ1-1, the V gene TRBV12-3 or TRBV12-4, with D perhaps matching TRBD1 (5 bases). Trimming shortened V by 6 bases and J by 1 base, and 12 bases separated the two germline ends. CDR3 size: 14 residues. CDR3 sequence: CASSGGGSNTEAFF. The CDR3 nucleotides read TGTGCCAGCAGCGGGGGAGGGTCGAACACTGAAGCTTTCTTT.

In its sample, this clonotype was seen many times. The genes are TRBV20-1 and TRBJ2-1; 15 bases match TRBD2. CDR1 and CDR2 (germline): DFQATT, SNEGSKA (reference sequence). The junction had 8 bases not matched to a gene; V was cut back by 4 bases and J by 4 bases. The length of the CDR3 is 17 residues. DNA of the CDR3: TGCAGTGCTACCGGACTAGCGGGAGGGAATAAGTACAATGAGCAGTTCTTC. Translating gives CSATGLAGGNKYNEQFF.

This clonotype has just a few counts. The chain joins TRBV6-2 or TRBV6-3 to TRBJ2-1, with D uncertain. The CDR3 has 15 residues. Trimming removed 7 bases at V and 4 bases at J, with 17 bases between. CDR1 and CDR2 from the germline V gene are MNHEY and SVGEGT. This chain's CDR3 is CASKSGPLSYNEQFF. As DNA, the CDR3 is TGTGCCAGCAAATCAGGACCACTCTCTTACAATGAGCAGTTCTTC.